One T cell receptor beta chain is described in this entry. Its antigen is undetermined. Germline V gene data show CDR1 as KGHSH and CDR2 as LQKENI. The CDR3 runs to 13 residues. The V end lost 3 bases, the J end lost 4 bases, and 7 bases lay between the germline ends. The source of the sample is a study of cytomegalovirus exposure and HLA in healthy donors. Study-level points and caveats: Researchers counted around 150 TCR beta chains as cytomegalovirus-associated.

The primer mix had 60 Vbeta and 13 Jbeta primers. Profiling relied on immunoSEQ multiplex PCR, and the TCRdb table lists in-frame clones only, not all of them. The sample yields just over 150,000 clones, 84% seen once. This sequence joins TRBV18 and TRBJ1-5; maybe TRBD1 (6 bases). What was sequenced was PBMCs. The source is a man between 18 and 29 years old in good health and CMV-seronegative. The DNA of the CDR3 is TGTGCCAGCTCACCGGACAGTAATCAGCCCCAGCATTTT. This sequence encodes CASSPDSNQPQHF.